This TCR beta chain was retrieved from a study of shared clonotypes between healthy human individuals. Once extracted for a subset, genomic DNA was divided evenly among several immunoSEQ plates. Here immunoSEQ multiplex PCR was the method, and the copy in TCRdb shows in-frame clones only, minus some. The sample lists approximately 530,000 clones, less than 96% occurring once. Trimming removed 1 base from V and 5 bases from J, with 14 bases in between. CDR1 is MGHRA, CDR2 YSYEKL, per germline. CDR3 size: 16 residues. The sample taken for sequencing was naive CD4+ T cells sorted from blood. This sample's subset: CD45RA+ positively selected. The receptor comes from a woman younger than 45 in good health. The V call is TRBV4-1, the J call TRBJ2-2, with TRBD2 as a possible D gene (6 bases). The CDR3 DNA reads TGCGCCAGCAGCCAAGGGGTGCCCGGGGGTACCGGGGAGCTGTTTTTT. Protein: CASSQGVPGGTGELFF.